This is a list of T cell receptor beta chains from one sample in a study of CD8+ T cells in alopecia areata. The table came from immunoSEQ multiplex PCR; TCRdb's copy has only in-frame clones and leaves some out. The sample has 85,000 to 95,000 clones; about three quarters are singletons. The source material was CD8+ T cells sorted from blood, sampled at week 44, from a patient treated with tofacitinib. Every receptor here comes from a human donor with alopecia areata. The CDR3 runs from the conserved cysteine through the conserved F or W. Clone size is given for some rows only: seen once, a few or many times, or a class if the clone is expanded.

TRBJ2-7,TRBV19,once,CASSMTGVDRPGEQYF
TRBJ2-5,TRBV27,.,CASRQGQGGQETQYF
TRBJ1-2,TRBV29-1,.,CSVESGDQTGYTF
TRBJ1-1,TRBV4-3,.,CASSQDRGGVNTEAFF
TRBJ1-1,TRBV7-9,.,CASSSPGTEAFF
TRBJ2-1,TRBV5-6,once,CASSAGLYNEQFF
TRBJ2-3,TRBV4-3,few,CASSQERRGKITDTQYF
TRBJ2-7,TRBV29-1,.,CSVVKTGFNEQYF
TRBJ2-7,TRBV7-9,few,CASSFGPSYEQYF
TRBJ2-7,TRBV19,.,CASSAGQGPAYEQYF
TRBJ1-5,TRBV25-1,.,CASSDSNQPQHF
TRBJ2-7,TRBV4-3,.,CASSQEWSGEAYEQYF
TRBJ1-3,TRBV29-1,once,CSVVVVGSGNTIYF
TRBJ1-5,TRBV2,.,CASNHGGAINQPQHF
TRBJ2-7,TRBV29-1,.,CSVFSGGAYEQYF
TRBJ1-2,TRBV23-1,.,CASNRRTGNGYTF
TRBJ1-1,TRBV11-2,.,CASSLVIREAFF
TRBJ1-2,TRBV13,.,CASSSKGGEGYGYTF
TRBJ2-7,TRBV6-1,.,CASSVPENYEQYF
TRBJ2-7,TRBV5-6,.,CASSWTGGEQYF
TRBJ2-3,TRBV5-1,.,CASSKQGADTQYF
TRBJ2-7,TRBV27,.,CASSLIASVHEQYF
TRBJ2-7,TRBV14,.,CASSQDIFEQYF
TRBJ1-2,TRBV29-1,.,CSVEDRGNSYGYTF
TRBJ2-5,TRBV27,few,CASSPLGDWQETQYF